The 15 T cell receptor beta chains given below trace back to one sample, sequenced in a study of T cell repertoires in cytomegalovirus infection. TCRdb analysed the reads with MiXCR anew, one entry per CDR3 protein. The sample yields around 70,000 distinct CDR3 sequences, over 3.5% seen once. The sequenced material came from PBMCs. The receptors originated from a human donor in good health (CMV status not recorded). Some clones in this sample may be carry-over from other donors' samples.

This clonotype is medium-sized by share. The V call is TRBV6-1, the J call TRBJ1-1; 7 positions match TRBD1. This CDR3 region has 14 residues. Germline trimming cut 6 bases from V and 1 base from J; bases unmatched to any gene: 5. The germline gives CDR1 MNHNS, CDR2 SASEGT. CDR3 bases: TGTGCCAGCAGAACAGGGGAAGGGAACACTGAAGCTTTCTTT. Translation: CASRTGEGNTEAFF.

This clonotype was seen many times. The chain uses TRBV7-8 and TRBJ2-7; 8 positions agree with TRBD2. The junction had 3 bases not matched to a gene; V was cut back by 2 bases and J by 6 bases. The CDR3 is made up of 13 amino acids. Germline V gene lookup returns CDR1 SGHVS and CDR2 FQNEAQ. Written as DNA, the CDR3 is TGTGCCAGCAGCTTAAGAGCGGGAGTCGAGCAGTACTTC. It codes for CASSLRAGVEQYF.

This clonotype showed up many times. This chain links TRBV7-2 with TRBJ2-4; D possibly uses TRBD1 or TRBD2 (5 bases each). CDR1 SGHTA and CDR2 FQGNSA come from the germline V gene. The V end was cut by 0 bases, the J end by 3 bases, with 9 bases between. This CDR3 contains 15 residues. CDR3 nucleotide sequence: TGTGCCAGCAGCTTAGCCGGGGCCGGCAAAAACATTCAGTACTTC. As protein: CASSLAGAGKNIQYF. The whole variable domain, filled in from reference TRBV7-2 and TRBJ2-4, reads GAGVSQSPSNKVTEKGKDVELRCDPISGHTALYWYRQSLGQGLEFLIYFQGNSAPDKSGLPSDRFSAERTGGSVSTLTIQRTQQEDSAVYLCASSLAGAGKNIQYFGAGTRLSVL.

This clonotype has ten or more counts. The V gene is TRBV7-6, the J gene TRBJ2-3; D gene unclear. Trimming removed 5 bases at V and 2 bases at J, with 8 bases between. In germline, CDR1 is SGHVS, CDR2 FNYEAQ. There are 13 residues in the CDR3. CDR3 protein: CASSPRPTDTQYF. In nucleotides, the CDR3 is TGTGCCAGCAGCCCGCGACCCACAGATACGCAGTATTTT.

The rearrangement uses TRBV6-2 or TRBV6-3 and TRBJ2-7; 10 bases fit TRBD2. The germline V gene has CDR1 MNHEY and CDR2 SVGEGT. This CDR3 contains 14 residues. V shed 7 bases, J shed 6 bases, and the junction held 9 bases outside the gene matches. In DNA form, the CDR3 reads TGTGCCAGCAACGGAGCGGGAGGGGGGGGCGAGCAGTACTTC. Amino acids: CASNGAGGGGEQYF.

In its sample, this clonotype was seen many times. The V and J genes are TRBV7-2 and TRBJ1-2, with TRBD1 as a possible D gene (5 bases). Trimming left V 5 bases short and J 4 bases short, with 20 bases between. The CDR3 is 16 amino acids. Germline CDR1 SGHTA, CDR2 FQGNSA. CDR3: CASSPPSGGNLYGYTF. The CDR3 coding sequence is TGTGCCAGCAGCCCTCCTTCGGGGGGGAATCTCTATGGCTACACCTTC.

In this sample, this clonotype turned up many times. The chain joins TRBV12-3 or TRBV12-4 to TRBJ2-5; TRBD2 matches at 7 bases. There are 14 residues in the CDR3. Trimming at V came to 7 bases and at J to 3 bases, leaving 8 bases not matched to a gene. In DNA, the CDR3 is TGTGCCAGCACCCGTCCGCGGGAGAAAGAGACCCAGTACTTC. Translated: CASTRPREKETQYF.

This clonotype occurred many times. The J gene is TRBJ2-1, the V gene TRBV18; D uncertain. V dropped 3 bases and J dropped 3 bases, with 12 bases sitting between them. This CDR3 has 15 amino acids. The germline CDR1 and CDR2 sequences are KGHSH and LQKENI. The CDR3 here is CASSPVRYSYNEQFF. In DNA, the CDR3 is TGTGCCAGCTCACCGGTCCGATACAGCTACAATGAGCAGTTCTTC. Together with reference TRBV18 and TRBJ2-1, the CDR3 gives the full variable domain: NAGVMQNPRHLVRRRGQEARLRCSPMKGHSHVYWYRQLPEEGLKFMVYLQKENIIDESGMPKERFSAEFPKEGPSILRIQQVVRGDSAAYFCASSPVRYSYNEQFFGPGTRLTVL.

This clonotype was counted many times. The rearrangement uses TRBV7-2 and TRBJ1-2; D may be TRBD1 (5 bases). This CDR3 comprises 13 residues. The V gene lost 4 bases and the J gene lost 4 bases, with 10 bases spanning the gap. The V gene's germline CDR1 is SGHTA and CDR2 FQGNSA. The CDR3 nucleotides read TGTGCCAGCAGCTATGACAGTGGCTATGGCTACACCTTC. Protein sequence: CASSYDSGYGYTF. Using reference TRBV7-2 and TRBJ1-2 for the parts outside the CDR3, the full variable domain is GAGVSQSPSNKVTEKGKDVELRCDPISGHTALYWYRQSLGQGLEFLIYFQGNSAPDKSGLPSDRFSAERTGGSVSTLTIQRTQQEDSAVYLCASSYDSGYGYTFGSGTRLTVV.

This clonotype occurred many times. This sequence joins TRBV7-2 and TRBJ2-3, with D possibly matching TRBD2 (5 bases). CDR1 SGHTA and CDR2 FQGNSA come from the germline V gene. V lost 9 bases, J lost 0 bases, and 16 bases lay in between. There are 15 residues in the CDR3. The CDR3, as DNA: TGTGCCAGTAAACAATTATGGGAGAGCACAGATACGCAGTATTTT. It is translated as CASKQLWESTDTQYF.

The genes are TRBV7-6 and TRBJ2-2; D remains unclear. Germline CDR1 and CDR2: SGHVS and FNYEAQ. V was clipped by 9 bases and J by 6 bases, with 14 bases between them. CDR3 length equals 13 residues. CDR3 nucleotides: TGTGCCAGTAATATTGGTGGTCCCGGGGAGCTGTTTTTT. It specifies CASNIGGPGELFF.

This clonotype was seen ten or more times. The genes are TRBV12-3 or TRBV12-4 and TRBJ1-1; 7 positions agree with TRBD1. The ends lost 5 bases at V and 4 bases at J; junction bases unmatched: 7. This CDR3 spans 14 amino acids. The CDR3 sequence is CASSPVWTGTEAFF. In DNA form, the CDR3 reads TGTGCCAGCAGTCCCGTATGGACAGGCACTGAAGCTTTCTTT.

The chain links TRBV7-2 to TRBJ1-5; no clear D gene. Looked up from germline, CDR1 is SGHTA and CDR2 is FQGNSA. This CDR3 has 14 amino acids. V was pared by 4 bases and J by 4 bases, with 11 bases between. CDR3 protein: CASSSLWTNQPQHF. The DNA of the CDR3 is TGTGCCAGCAGCTCCCTTTGGACTAATCAGCCCCAGCATTTT. The complete variable domain, with remaining parts taken from reference TRBV7-2 and TRBJ1-5, reads GAGVSQSPSNKVTEKGKDVELRCDPISGHTALYWYRQSLGQGLEFLIYFQGNSAPDKSGLPSDRFSAERTGGSVSTLTIQRTQQEDSAVYLCASSSLWTNQPQHFGDGTRLSIL.

This clonotype has ten or more counts. The chain's CDR3 is CASRAGANTEAFF. CDR3 in DNA: TGTGCCAGCAGGGCAGGGGCGAACACTGAAGCTTTCTTT. The chain uses TRBV6-6 and TRBJ1-1, with D perhaps TRBD1 (6 bases). Trimming stripped 6 bases from V and 1 base from J, with 9 bases between. The CDR3 has 13 residues. The germline CDR1 and CDR2 sequences are MNHNY and SVGAGI (reference sequence).

There are many counts of this clonotype. V is TRBV4-1 and J is TRBJ2-5, with TRBD2 matching 9 bases. The V and J ends lost 2 bases and 5 bases, in that order; junction bases with no gene match: 12. This CDR3 is 17 amino acids long. The germline V gene has CDR1 MGHRA and CDR2 YSYEKL. CDR3 in amino acids: CASSQSRSGSGGETQYF. CDR3 bases: TGCGCCAGCAGCCAATCTAGAAGCGGGAGCGGGGGGGAGACCCAGTACTTC.